This is a list of T cell receptor beta chains from one sample in a study of blood T cell repertoires in COVID-19. Sequencing used immunoSEQ multiplex PCR; TCRdb keeps in-frame clones, though not all of them. The table lists over 100,000 clones, approximately 89% of them singletons. Sequences were obtained from peripheral blood. The receptors were sampled from a man aged 45-65 years with acute or convalescent COVID-19. Both conserved end residues are part of each CDR3. Each record gives: D gene, CDR3 length, V gene, clone size, J gene, CDR3 DNA, CDR3 protein. The D gene is left open where the match is weak. Clone size is shown for a subset of rows, as once, few, many or a class of expanded clone.

TRBD1	16	TRBV6-5	NA	TRBJ1-2	TGTGCCAGCAGTTCAAGACCCGGGACAGGGGATCATGGCTACACCTTC	CASSSRPGTGDHGYTF
NA	13	TRBV4-1	NA	TRBJ1-1	TGCGCCAGCAGCCCCCTCCTGAACACTGAAGCTTTCTTT	CASSPLLNTEAFF
NA	13	TRBV7-9	NA	TRBJ1-6	TGTGCCAGCAGTCTCCTCTCGAATTCACCCCTCCACTTT	CASSLLSNSPLHF
NA	13	TRBV2	NA	TRBJ2-2	TGTGCCAGCTCATTAGGGGTCCCCGGGGAGCTGTTTTTT	CASSLGVPGELFF
NA	12	TRBV2	NA	TRBJ2-2	TGTGCCAGCACCGGGGACACCGGGGAGCTGTTTTTT	CASTGDTGELFF
NA	14	TRBV6-1	NA	TRBJ1-2	TGTGCCAGCAGTGAAGTGGGCAGAAGCAGTGGCTACACCTTC	CASSEVGRSSGYTF
NA	13	TRBV5-4	NA	TRBJ2-7	TGTGCCAGCAGCTTGGGAAGCGGGTACGAGCAGTACTTC	CASSLGSGYEQYF
NA	15	TRBV19	NA	TRBJ1-2	TGTGCCAGTAGTATAACCTTGACAGATTTCTATGGCTACACCTTC	CASSITLTDFYGYTF
NA	13	TRBV5-5	NA	TRBJ1-2	TGTGCCAGCAGCTTGGACATAAACTATGGCTACACCTTC	CASSLDINYGYTF
NA	17	TRBV30	NA	TRBJ1-1	TGTGCCTGGAGTGTACGTACTTGGAGGACCAGGAACACTGAAGCTTTCTTT	CAWSVRTWRTRNTEAFF
NA	13	TRBV25-1	NA	TRBJ1-2	TGTGCCAGCAGTGAAGGGGCATTCTATGGCTACACCTTC	CASSEGAFYGYTF
NA	12	TRBV5-4	once	TRBJ1-1	TGTGCCAGCAGCTTGGAGGGGGTAGAAGCCTTCTTT	CASSLEGVEAFF
NA	14	TRBV27	NA	TRBJ2-7	TGTGCCAGTTCCCCGCGGTACGACTCCTACGAGCAGTACTTC	CASSPRYDSYEQYF
NA	14	TRBV2	NA	TRBJ2-3	TGTGCCAGCAGTGTGTACGGGAGTACAGATACGCAGTATTTT	CASSVYGSTDTQYF
NA	13	TRBV7-2	NA	TRBJ2-3	TGTGCCAGCAGCTTCCCAGGCACAGATACGCAGTATTTT	CASSFPGTDTQYF
NA	17	TRBV18	NA	TRBJ1-3	TGTGCCAGCTCACCATCAGGCATGGGGGGCTCTGGAAACACCATATATTTT	CASSPSGMGGSGNTIYF
NA	12	TRBV3-1/TRBV3-2	NA	TRBJ1-1	TGTGCCAGCAGCCGAGGGTACGCTGAAGCTTTCTTT	CASSRGYAEAFF
NA	14	TRBV2	NA	TRBJ1-4	TGTGCCAGCAGTCAGTATGCAACTAATGAAAAACTGTTTTTT	CASSQYATNEKLFF
TRBD1	13	TRBV25-1	NA	TRBJ1-2	TGTGCCAGCAGGGGGACAGCGACTTATGGCTACACCTTC	CASRGTATYGYTF
TRBD2	16	TRBV4-1	NA	TRBJ2-5	TGCGCCAGCAGTCATGGGGGACTAGCGGGGAGGGAGACCCAGTACTTC	CASSHGGLAGRETQYF
NA	13	TRBV7-9	NA	TRBJ2-7	TGTGCCAGCAGCTCAATCGCAGGTCACGAGCAGTACTTC	CASSSIAGHEQYF
TRBD1	14	TRBV3-1/TRBV3-2	NA	TRBJ2-7	TGTGCCAGCAGCCAAGTAGGGACAGGGGCTGAGCAGTACTTC	CASSQVGTGAEQYF
TRBD1	17	TRBV2	NA	TRBJ2-5	TGTGCCAGTGAGGGACAGGACCCAATGTCGTACCAAGAGACCCAGTACTTC	CASEGQDPMSYQETQYF
TRBD2	14	TRBV10-1	NA	TRBJ2-3	TGCGCCAGCACGCCGGGGGGGCCGACAGATACGCAGTATTTT	CASTPGGPTDTQYF
NA	14	TRBV25-1	NA	TRBJ1-4	TGTGCCAGCAGTGATTCCAGGCCAAATGAAAAACTGTTTTTT	CASSDSRPNEKLFF
NA	15	TRBV9	NA	TRBJ2-1	TGTGCCAGCAGCGTAGCTTCGGCAGGGCATAATGAGCAGTTCTTC	CASSVASAGHNEQFF
NA	13	TRBV4-1	NA	TRBJ1-2	TGCGCCAGCAGCCAAGTGTGGTCGGATGGCTACACCTTC	CASSQVWSDGYTF
TRBD2	15	TRBV10-3	NA	TRBJ2-1	TGTGCCTCTGGGGGTGGTGTAGCGGGAGGGAATGAGCAGTTCTTC	CASGGGVAGGNEQFF
TRBD1	17	TRBV27	NA	TRBJ1-5	TGTGCCAGCAGACCGGGACAGGGGGCGGTGGGGTATCAGCCCCAGCATTTT	CASRPGQGAVGYQPQHF
NA	15	TRBV18	NA	TRBJ1-1	TGTGCCAGCTCACGACCGGGCGCGTCGAACACTGAAGCTTTCTTT	CASSRPGASNTEAFF
NA	14	TRBV5-1	NA	TRBJ1-1	TGCGCCAGCAGAACGGACCCTCAAGGGAGAGAAGCTTTCTTT	CASRTDPQGREAFF
TRBD2	17	TRBV5-1	few	TRBJ2-5	TGCGCCAGCAGCCCCACCCCTAGCGGGATGCCCCAAGAGACCCAGTACTTC	CASSPTPSGMPQETQYF
TRBD1	13	TRBV7-8	NA	TRBJ1-2	TGTGCCAGCAGCTCGGACAGGGGGCATGGCTACACCTTC	CASSSDRGHGYTF
TRBD1	16	TRBV2	NA	TRBJ1-5	TGTGCCAGCAGTGGGCCAAGACAGGGGGGCTGGCAGCCCCAGCATTTT	CASSGPRQGGWQPQHF
NA	15	TRBV5-4	NA	TRBJ2-3	TGTGCCAGCAGCTTTCGACAGGATCGGACAGATACGCAGTATTTT	CASSFRQDRTDTQYF
TRBD2	15	TRBV5-4	NA	TRBJ2-7	TGTGCCAGCAGCTTGGCCAGCGGGAGGGAACACGAGCAGTACTTC	CASSLASGREHEQYF
NA	14	TRBV10-1	NA	TRBJ2-3	TGCGCCAGCAGTGAGGGGCAGAGCACAGATACGCAGTATTTT	CASSEGQSTDTQYF
TRBD1	15	TRBV2	once	TRBJ1-5	TGTGCCAGCAGTCGGGACAGGGTGGTTTTTCAGCCCCAGCATTTT	CASSRDRVVFQPQHF
NA	13	TRBV28	NA	TRBJ2-5	TGTGCCAGCATCTCCGGGGGGCGGGAGACCCAGTACTTC	CASISGGRETQYF
NA	13	TRBV6-5	NA	TRBJ1-5	TGTGCCAGCAGTTACCGCCGGGAGAAGCCCCAGCATTTT	CASSYRREKPQHF
NA	14	TRBV10-1	NA	TRBJ2-3	TGCGCCAGCAGTGACAAGCGGGCCACAGATACGCAGTATTTT	CASSDKRATDTQYF